This T cell receptor (beta chain) was found in a study of T cell responses to AZD1222 COVID-19 vaccine (dated by TCRdb to the early 2020s). Regarding the complete study: A total of approximately 240 trial participants underwent TCR sequencing, of whom some 210 received two doses of AZD1222 and some 26 received two doses of the MenACWY control vaccine. Trial participants were enrolled into age subgroups of 18-55, 56-69 and 70-plus years, which contained about 150, 28 and 57 TCR-sequenced participants, respectively.

The time point label on this specimen signifies: about 28 days (+/-7) after the second vaccine dose. AZD1222 recipients given second doses at about 4 weeks or at about 12 weeks were pooled, since spike-specific TCR depth and breadth were not found to differ between the two schedules. The vaccinee samples were drawn from two UK trials, COV001 and COV002, one of which was a single-blind randomized controlled phase 2/3 trial testing AZD1222 (ChAdOx1 nCoV-19) in healthy adults. For TCRbeta chain sequencing, PBMC samples were collected from trial participants at day 0 and at day 28 after the second dose. Results the study describes overall, beyond this receptor: Conclusions about previously exposed vaccinees were limited because only six or seven AZD1222 recipients were SARS-CoV-2 seropositive at baseline. Vaccine-associated CD4 TCRs spanned the whole spike protein, with dominant responses in regions 160-218 and 743-854. In the small 56-69-year group, the increase in depth fell short of significance, most likely because of low power. After two AZD1222 doses, spike-specific TCR breadth and depth were significantly higher than at day 0 and than in MenACWY recipients. Because no day 14 peak-response samples were available, the repertoires could be characterized only after the peak T cell response. Reportedly, almost half of the unique spike-specific TCRs recognized epitopes lying outside the regions that are mutated in the B.1.351 and B.1.1.7 variants. Most participants were white British and females outnumbered males, and the authors suggested that clonal diversity may have been underestimated.

With respect to this clone: Its target antigen remains unknown. There are no base qualities to consult, and no much larger clone falls within one base.

From a lookup of the germline V gene, CDR1 and CDR2 are SNHLY and FYNNEI. V drops 7 bases and J drops 0 bases, leaving 10 bases in between. Including the terminal cysteine and phenylalanine, the CDR3 comprises 14 residues. Only CDR3 DNA remains: 42 bases, in frame from the first base. The CDR3 regions of human TCRbeta chains were analyzed by immunosequencing. The authors processed their data as follows. TCRs in the repertoires were matched against a reference library of SARS-CoV-2-specific TCRs that had been generated with the MIRA antigen-specificity platform. Breadth was defined as the fraction of unique TCRs that were SARS-CoV-2-associated, and depth was defined as the fraction of total T cells that were SARS-CoV-2-associated. Using the MIRA data, every spike-specific TCR was mapped to the spike region that the TCR reacted to and assigned to either a CD4 or a CD8 class. Log10-transformed breadth and depth values were compared by one-way ANOVA with Sidak's multiple comparisons tests. Held by TCRdb, this immuneACCESS table contains in-frame sequences only and omits some clones. Under half of the omission traces to an unresolved V gene where checked; the cause of the rest is unknown. The D gene and trimming were derived from the DNA, and the V and J assignments and clone size from that table. Recorded for this sample are around 84,000 clones; over 75% of them occurred a single time. Together, the top ten hold roughly 10% of the sample.

The material sequenced was peripheral blood, taken 28 days after the second AZD1222 dose. The TCR comes from an adult who received the AZD1222 COVID-19 vaccine. The chain links TRBV2 with TRBJ2-4, with an unclear D gene assignment. The DNA sequence reads TGTGCCAGCACTGAGAGAAGAGCCAAAAACATTCAGTACTTC. Translation gives CASTERRAKNIQYF.